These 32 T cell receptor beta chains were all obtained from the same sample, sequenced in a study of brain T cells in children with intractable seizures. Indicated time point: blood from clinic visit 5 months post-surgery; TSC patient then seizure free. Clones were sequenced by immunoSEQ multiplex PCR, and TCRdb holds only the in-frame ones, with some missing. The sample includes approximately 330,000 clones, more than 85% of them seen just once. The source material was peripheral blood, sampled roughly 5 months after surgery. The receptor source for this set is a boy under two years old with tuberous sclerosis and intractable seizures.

The DNA for the CDR3 is TGCGCCAGCAGCTTGGGACAGGCATACGGTGAAAAACTGTTTTTT. This sequence encodes CASSLGQAYGEKLFF. The chain combines TRBV5-1 with TRBJ1-4; D is perhaps TRBD1 (6 bases). The CDR3 runs to 15 residues. V dropped 0 bases and J dropped 7 bases, with 13 bases sitting between them. Germline V gene sequence: CDR1 SGHRS, CDR2 YFSETQ.

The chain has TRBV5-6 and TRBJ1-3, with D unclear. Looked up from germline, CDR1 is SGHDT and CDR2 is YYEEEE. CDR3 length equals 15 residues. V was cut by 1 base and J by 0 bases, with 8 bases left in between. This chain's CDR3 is CASSLWASSGNTIYF. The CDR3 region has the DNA TGTGCCAGCAGCTTGTGGGCGAGCTCTGGAAACACCATATATTTT.

CDR3 in amino acids: CASSLDGGRGRKSTEAFF. The CDR3 DNA is TGTGCCAGCAGCTTAGATGGGGGGAGGGGGCGGAAGAGCACTGAAGCTTTCTTT. J is TRBJ1-1 and V is TRBV11-3, with 7 nucleotides matching TRBD1. The V segment lost 0 bases and the J segment 4 bases; nucleotides outside the gene matches: 14. CDR3 length: 18 residues. The germline gives CDR1 SGHNT, CDR2 YENEEA. The variable domain in full, with the rest retrieved from reference TRBV11-3 and TRBJ1-1, is EAGVVQSPRYKIIEKKQPVAFWCNPISGHNTLYWYLQNLGQGPELLIRYENEEAVDDSQLPKDRFSAERLKGVDSTLKIQPAELGDSAVYLCASSLDGGRGRKSTEAFFGQGTRLTVV.

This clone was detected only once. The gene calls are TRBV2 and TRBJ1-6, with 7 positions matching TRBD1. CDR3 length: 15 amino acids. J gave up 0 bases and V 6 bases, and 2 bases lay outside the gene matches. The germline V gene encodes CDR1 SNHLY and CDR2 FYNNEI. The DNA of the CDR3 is TGTGCCAGCAGCGACAGGGTCTCCTATAATTCACCCCTCCACTTT. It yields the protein CASSDRVSYNSPLHF. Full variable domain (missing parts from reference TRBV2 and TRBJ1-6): EPEVTQTPSHQVTQMGQEVILRCVPISNHLYFYWYRQILGQKVEFLVSFYNNEISEKSEIFDDQFSVERPDGSNFTLKIRSTKLEDSAMYFCASSDRVSYNSPLHFGNGTRLTVT.

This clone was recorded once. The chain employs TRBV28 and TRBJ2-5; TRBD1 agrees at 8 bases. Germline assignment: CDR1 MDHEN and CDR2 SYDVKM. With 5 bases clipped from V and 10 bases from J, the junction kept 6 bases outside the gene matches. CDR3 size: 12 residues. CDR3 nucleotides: TGTGCCAGCAGTACCCTGACAGGGGACCAGTACTTC. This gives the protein CASSTLTGDQYF.

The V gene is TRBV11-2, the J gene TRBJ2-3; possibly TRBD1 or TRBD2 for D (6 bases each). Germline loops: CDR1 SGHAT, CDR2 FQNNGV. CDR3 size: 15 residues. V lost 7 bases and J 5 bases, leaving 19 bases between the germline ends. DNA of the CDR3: TGTGCCAGCACCCCACGGGGCCGGGGGCAAGATACGCAGTATTTT. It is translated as CASTPRGRGQDTQYF.

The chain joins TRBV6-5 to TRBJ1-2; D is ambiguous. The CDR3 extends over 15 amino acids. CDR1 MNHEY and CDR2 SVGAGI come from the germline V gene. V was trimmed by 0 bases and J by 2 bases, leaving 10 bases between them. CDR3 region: CASSYSSHSNYGYTF. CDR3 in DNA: TGTGCCAGCAGTTACTCGTCACATAGCAACTATGGCTACACCTTC.

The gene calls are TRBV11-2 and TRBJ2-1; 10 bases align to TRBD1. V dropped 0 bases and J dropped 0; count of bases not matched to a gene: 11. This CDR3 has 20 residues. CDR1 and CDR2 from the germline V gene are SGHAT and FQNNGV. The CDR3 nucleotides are TGTGCCAGCAGCTTAGATGGGACAGGGGCCTATTTATTCTCCTACAATGAGCAGTTCTTC. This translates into CASSLDGTGAYLFSYNEQFF.

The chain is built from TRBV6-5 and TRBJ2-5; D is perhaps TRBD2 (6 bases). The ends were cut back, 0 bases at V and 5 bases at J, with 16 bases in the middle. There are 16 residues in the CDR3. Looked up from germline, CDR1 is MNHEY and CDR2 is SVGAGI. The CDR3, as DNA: TGTGCCAGCAGTTACTCACCTCCACATGGGGGGGAGACCCAGTACTTC. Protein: CASSYSPPHGGETQYF.

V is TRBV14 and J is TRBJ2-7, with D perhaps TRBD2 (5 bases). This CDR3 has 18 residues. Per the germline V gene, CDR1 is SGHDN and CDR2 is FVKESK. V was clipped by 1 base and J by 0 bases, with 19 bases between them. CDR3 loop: CASSQVGDKLVSSYEQYF. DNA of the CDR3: TGTGCCAGCAGCCAAGTTGGGGATAAACTAGTGAGCTCCTACGAGCAGTACTTC.

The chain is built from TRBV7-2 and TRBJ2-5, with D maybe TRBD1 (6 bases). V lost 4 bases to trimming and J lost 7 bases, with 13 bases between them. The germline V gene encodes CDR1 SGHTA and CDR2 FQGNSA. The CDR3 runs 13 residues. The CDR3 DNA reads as TGTGCCAGCAGCTCCGGGACCAGGGGGACCCAGTACTTC. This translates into CASSSGTRGTQYF.

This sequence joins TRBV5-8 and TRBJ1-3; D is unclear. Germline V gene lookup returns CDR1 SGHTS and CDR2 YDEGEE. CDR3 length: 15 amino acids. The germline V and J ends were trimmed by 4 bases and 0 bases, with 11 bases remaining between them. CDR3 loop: CASSPEHRSGNTIYF. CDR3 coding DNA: TGTGCCAGCAGCCCCGAACACCGCTCTGGAAACACCATATATTTT.

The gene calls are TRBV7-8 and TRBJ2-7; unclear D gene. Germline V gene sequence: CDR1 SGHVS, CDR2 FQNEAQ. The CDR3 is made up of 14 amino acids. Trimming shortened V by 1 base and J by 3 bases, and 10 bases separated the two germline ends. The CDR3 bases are TGTGCCAGCAGCTTAGGTCGGGCACTCTACGAGCAGTACTTC. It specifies CASSLGRALYEQYF. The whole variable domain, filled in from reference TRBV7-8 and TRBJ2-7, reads GAGVSQSPRYKVAKRGQDVALRCDPISGHVSLFWYQQALGQGPEFLTYFQNEAQLDKSGLPSDRFFAERPEGSVSTLKIQRTQQEDSAVYLCASSLGRALYEQYFGPGTRLTVT.

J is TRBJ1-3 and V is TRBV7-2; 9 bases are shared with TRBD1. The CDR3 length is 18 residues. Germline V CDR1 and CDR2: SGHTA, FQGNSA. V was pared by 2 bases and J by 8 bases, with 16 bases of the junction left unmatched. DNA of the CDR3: TGTGCCAGCAGCTTAATAACGGCCCGGGACAGGGCAGCATACACCATATATTTT. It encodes CASSLITARDRAAYTIYF.

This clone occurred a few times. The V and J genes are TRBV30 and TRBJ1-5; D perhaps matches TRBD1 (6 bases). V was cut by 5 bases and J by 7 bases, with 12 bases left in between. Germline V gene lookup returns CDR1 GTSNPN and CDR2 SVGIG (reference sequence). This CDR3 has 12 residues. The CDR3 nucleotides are TGTGCCTGGCAGGGGCCGGGACAGCCCCAGCATTTT. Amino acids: CAWQGPGQPQHF.

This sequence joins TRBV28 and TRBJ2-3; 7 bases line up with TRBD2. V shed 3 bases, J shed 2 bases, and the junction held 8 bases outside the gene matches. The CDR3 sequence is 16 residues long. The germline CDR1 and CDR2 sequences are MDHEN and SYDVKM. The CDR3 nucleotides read TGTGCCAGCAGTTTCGATCCGGGAGGCCCCACAGATACGCAGTATTTT. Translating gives CASSFDPGGPTDTQYF.

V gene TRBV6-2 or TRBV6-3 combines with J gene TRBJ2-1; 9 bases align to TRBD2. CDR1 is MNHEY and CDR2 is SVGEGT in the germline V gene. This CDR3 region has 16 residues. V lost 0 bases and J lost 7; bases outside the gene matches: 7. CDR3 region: CASSYSPLAGLNEQFF. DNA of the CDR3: TGTGCCAGCAGTTACTCGCCGCTAGCGGGGCTGAATGAGCAGTTCTTC.

The CDR3 nucleotides are TGTGCCACAACGGCGAGGACAGGATTCACAGATACGCAGTATTTT. Residues: CATTARTGFTDTQYF. The chain uses TRBV2 and TRBJ2-3; 7 nucleotides match TRBD1. The CDR3 loop spans 15 amino acids. J lost 2 bases, V lost 10 bases, and 12 bases had no gene match. The V gene's germline CDR1 is SNHLY and CDR2 FYNNEI.

CDR3 sequence (DNA): TGTGCCACCAGCAGAGATCAGAGGGGGCAGGGAGCTTTCTTT. Translated: CATSRDQRGQGAFF. The rearrangement uses TRBV15 and TRBJ1-1, with 7 bases aligning to TRBD1. CDR3 length: 14 residues. The V and J ends lost 0 bases and 10 bases, in that order; junction bases with no gene match: 8. CDR1 and CDR2 from the germline V gene are LNHNV and YYDKDF (reference sequence).

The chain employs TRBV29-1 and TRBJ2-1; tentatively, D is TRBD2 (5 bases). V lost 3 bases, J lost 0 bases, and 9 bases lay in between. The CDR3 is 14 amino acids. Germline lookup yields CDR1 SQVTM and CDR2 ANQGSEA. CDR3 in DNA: TGCAGCGTTGATTTCAGCGGCTCCTACAATGAGCAGTTCTTC. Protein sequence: CSVDFSGSYNEQFF.

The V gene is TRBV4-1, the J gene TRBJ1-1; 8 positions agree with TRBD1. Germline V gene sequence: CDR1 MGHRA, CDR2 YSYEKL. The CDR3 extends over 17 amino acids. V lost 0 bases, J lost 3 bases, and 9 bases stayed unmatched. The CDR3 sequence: CASSQEGPGGYYTEAFF. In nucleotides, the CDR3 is TGCGCCAGCAGCCAAGAAGGGCCAGGGGGCTATTACACTGAAGCTTTCTTT.

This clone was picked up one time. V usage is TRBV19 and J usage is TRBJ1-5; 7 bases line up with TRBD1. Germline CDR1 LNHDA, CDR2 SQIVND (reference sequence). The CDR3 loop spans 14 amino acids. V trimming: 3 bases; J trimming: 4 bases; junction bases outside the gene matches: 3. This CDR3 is CASSIHRGNQPQHF. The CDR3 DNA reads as TGTGCCAGTAGTATCCACAGGGGTAATCAGCCCCAGCATTTT.

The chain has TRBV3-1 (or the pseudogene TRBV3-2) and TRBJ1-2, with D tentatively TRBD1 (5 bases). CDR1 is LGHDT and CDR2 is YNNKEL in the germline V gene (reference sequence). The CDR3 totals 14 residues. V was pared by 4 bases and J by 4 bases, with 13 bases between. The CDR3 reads CASSPRGGSYGYTF. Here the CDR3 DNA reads TGTGCCAGCAGCCCCCGCGGGGGGAGCTATGGCTACACCTTC.

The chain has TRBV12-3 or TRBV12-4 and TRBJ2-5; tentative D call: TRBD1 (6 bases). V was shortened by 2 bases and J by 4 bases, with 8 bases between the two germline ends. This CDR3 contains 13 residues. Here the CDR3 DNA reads TGTGCCAGCAGTTTAAGGGGGTCAGAGACCCAGTACTTC. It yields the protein CASSLRGSETQYF.

The CDR3 is CASRLTRPPSETYNEQFF. The CDR3 bases are TGTGCAAGTCGCCTCACCCGCCCGCCTAGCGAGACCTACAATGAGCAGTTCTTC. The chain has TRBV12-2 and TRBJ2-1; TRBD2, as called in the table, went unchecked against the DNA. TRBV12-2 is an annotated pseudogene. There are 18 residues in the CDR3.

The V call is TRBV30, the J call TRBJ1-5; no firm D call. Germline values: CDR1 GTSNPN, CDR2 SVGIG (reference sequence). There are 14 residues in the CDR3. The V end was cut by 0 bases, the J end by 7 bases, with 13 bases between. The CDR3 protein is CAWSVHSLGQPQHF. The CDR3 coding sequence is TGTGCCTGGAGTGTACACAGTCTGGGGCAGCCCCAGCATTTT.

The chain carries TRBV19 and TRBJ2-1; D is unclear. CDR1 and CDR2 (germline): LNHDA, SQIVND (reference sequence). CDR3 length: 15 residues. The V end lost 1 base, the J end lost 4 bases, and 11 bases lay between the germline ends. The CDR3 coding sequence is TGTGCCAGTAGTATAGGGTCTACCGTATACAATGAGCAGTTCTTC. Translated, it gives CASSIGSTVYNEQFF.

The CDR3 loop is CASAAQNTGELFF. CDR3 DNA: TGTGCCTCAGCGGCCCAGAACACCGGGGAGCTGTTTTTT. The chain recombines TRBV19 with TRBJ2-2; possible D gene TRBD2, 5 bases. The CDR3 has 13 residues. From germline, CDR1 is LNHDA and CDR2 SQIVND (reference sequence). Trimming stripped 11 bases from V and 1 base from J, with 11 bases between.

CDR3 in DNA: TGTGCCAGCAGCCAGGGACAGGGGGACACTGAAGCTTTCTTT. It yields the protein CASSQGQGDTEAFF. The V call is TRBV6-6, the J call TRBJ1-1; 11 nucleotides align to TRBD1. Trimming cost V 6 bases and J 3 bases; bases outside gene matches: 3. The CDR3 loop spans 14 amino acids. From germline, CDR1 is MNHNY and CDR2 SVGAGI (reference sequence).

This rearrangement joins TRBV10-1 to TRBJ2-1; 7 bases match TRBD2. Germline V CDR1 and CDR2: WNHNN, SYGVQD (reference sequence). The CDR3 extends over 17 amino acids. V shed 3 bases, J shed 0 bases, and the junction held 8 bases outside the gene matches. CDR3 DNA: TGCGCCAGCAGTGATGGGGCTAGCGGACACTCCTACAATGAGCAGTTCTTC. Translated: CASSDGASGHSYNEQFF.

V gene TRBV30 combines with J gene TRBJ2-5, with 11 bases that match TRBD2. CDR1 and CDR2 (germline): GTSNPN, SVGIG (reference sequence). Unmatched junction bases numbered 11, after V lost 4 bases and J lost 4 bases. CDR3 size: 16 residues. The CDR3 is CAWTLAGGPGRETQYF. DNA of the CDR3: TGTGCCTGGACCCTAGCGGGGGGACCCGGGCGAGAGACCCAGTACTTC.

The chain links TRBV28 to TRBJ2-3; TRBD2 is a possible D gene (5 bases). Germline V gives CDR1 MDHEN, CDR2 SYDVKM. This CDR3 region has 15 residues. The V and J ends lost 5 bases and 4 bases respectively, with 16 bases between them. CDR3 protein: CASSLGIAPADTQYF. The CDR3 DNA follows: TGTGCCAGCAGTCTCGGGATAGCCCCCGCAGATACGCAGTATTTT.